The 5 T cell receptor beta chains below were found in one sample sequenced in a study of vaccination and CD4 T cells after COVID-19. The treatment is: approximately 9-day PBMC culture with coronavirus spike peptide pools or control peptides (ViraFEST assay). These TCRs are of unknown antigen specificity. The Oncomine TCR Beta short-read assay was applied to DNA of cultured CD4+ T cells. TCRdb passed the PCR reads through MiXCR, listing each CDR3 protein once. Among over 9,000 distinct CDR3 sequences listed, less than 65% were seen once. The sequencing input was CD4+ T cells from blood, cultured in vitro. The receptors originated from a human donor who had recovered from COVID-19.

The rearrangement joins TRBV7-9 to TRBJ1-5; the D is unclear. CDR3 size: 13 residues. V was clipped by 0 bases and J by 5 bases, with 5 bases between them. Looked up from germline, CDR1 is SEHNR and CDR2 is FQNEAQ (reference sequence). The CDR3 sequence: CASSLARDQPQHF. The CDR3, as DNA: TGTGCCAGCAGCTTAGCGAGGGATCAGCCCCAGCATTTT.

The chain links TRBV19 to TRBJ2-3; D is perhaps TRBD1 (5 bases). CDR1 and CDR2 from the germline V gene are LNHDA and SQIVND (reference sequence). CDR3 length: 14 amino acids. The V end was cut by 3 bases, the J end by 4 bases, with 11 bases between. The CDR3 sequence: CASSISGASDTQYF. The CDR3 nucleotides are TGTGCCAGTAGTATTTCTGGGGCCTCAGATACGCAGTATTTT.

Sample share makes this clonotype large. The genes are TRBV7-8 and TRBJ2-5, with D possibly matching TRBD1 (6 bases). CDR3 size: 15 residues. The germline V gene has CDR1 SGHVS and CDR2 FQNEAQ. Trimming cost V 4 bases and J 2 bases, with 14 bases left between them. The CDR3 is CASSYTGTLQETQYF. In DNA form, the CDR3 reads TGTGCCAGCAGCTACACCGGGACATTACAAGAGACCCAGTACTTC.

The rearrangement joins TRBV20-1 to TRBJ2-3, with 9 positions matching TRBD2. The CDR3 loop spans 17 amino acids. Germline V gene sequence: CDR1 DFQATT, CDR2 SNEGSKA (reference sequence). V shed 0 bases and J 4 bases; nucleotides not matched to a gene: 11. CDR3 in DNA: TGCAGTGCTAGAGATTCGTTGGGGGCGGGAGGGCCAGATACGCAGTATTTT. This sequence encodes CSARDSLGAGGPDTQYF.

The V gene is TRBV19, the J gene TRBJ1-2; a possible D gene is TRBD1 (5 bases). Germline lookup yields CDR1 LNHDA and CDR2 SQIVND (reference sequence). Trimming stripped 3 bases from V and 5 bases from J, with 10 bases between. The CDR3 contains 13 residues. The CDR3 reads CASSIPRGYGYTF. The CDR3 region has the DNA TGTGCCAGTAGTATCCCAAGGGGTTATGGCTACACCTTC.